This T cell receptor (beta chain) appears in the sequencing data of a study of CD8 T cells in Susac syndrome. Study results and caveats: In total CD8+ repertoires, roughly 17 Susac-specific public clones were found, and four or five in CD8+ TEMRA repertoires.

Details on this clonotype: The target antigen is unknown.

RNA totalling 0.5 to 1 ug underwent reverse transcription with random hexamers. TCRdb recomputed calls from the immunoSEQ multiplex PCR reads with MiXCR, one row per CDR3 protein. Found here are about 110,000 distinct CDR3 sequences, around 94% of them singletons; the top ten hold over 0.4%. The sequence was collected from a human donor with Susac syndrome. The material sequenced was CD8+ T cells from PBMCs.

CDR3: CASSVDPAWEQYF. In nucleotides, the CDR3 is TGTGCCAGCAGCGTAGATCCAGCTTGGGAGCAGTACTTC. The V and J genes are TRBV9 and TRBJ2-7; D not resolved. Germline V gene sequence: CDR1 SGDLS, CDR2 YYNGEE. V lost 0 bases and J lost 7, with 11 bases in between. The CDR3 loop spans 13 amino acids.